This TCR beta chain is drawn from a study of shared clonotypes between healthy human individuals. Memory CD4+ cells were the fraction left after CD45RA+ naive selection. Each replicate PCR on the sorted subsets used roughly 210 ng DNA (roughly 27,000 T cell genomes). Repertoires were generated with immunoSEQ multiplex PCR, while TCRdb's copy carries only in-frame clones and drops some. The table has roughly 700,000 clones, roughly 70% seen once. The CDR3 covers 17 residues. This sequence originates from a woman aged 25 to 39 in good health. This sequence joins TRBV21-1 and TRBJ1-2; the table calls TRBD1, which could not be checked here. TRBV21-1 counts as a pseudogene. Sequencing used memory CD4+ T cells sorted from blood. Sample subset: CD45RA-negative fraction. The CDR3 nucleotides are TGTGCCAGCAGCATCTGGACAGGGAGAGCGGAAGACTATGGCTACACCTTC. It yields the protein CASSIWTGRAEDYGYTF.